The 5 T cell receptor beta chains given below trace back to one sample, sequenced in a study of cytomegalovirus exposure and HLA in healthy donors. The data were produced by immunoSEQ multiplex PCR, yet TCRdb's version contains in-frame clones alone and is incomplete. This sample yields roughly 220,000 clones, of which approximately 90% are seen a single time; 0.8% to 1.2% belongs to the top ten. Sequenced material: PBMCs. The receptors were gathered from a woman under 30 in good health and CMV-seronegative.

The gene calls are TRBV6-6 and TRBJ2-7, with D possibly matching TRBD2 (6 bases). The CDR3 extends over 15 amino acids. Per the germline V gene, CDR1 is MNHNY and CDR2 is SVGAGI (reference sequence). V was shortened by 7 bases and J by 1 base, with 17 bases between the two germline ends. The CDR3: CASKGSRGGSYEQYF. Written as DNA, the CDR3 is TGTGCCAGCAAGGGATCGCGGGGAGGATCCTACGAGCAGTACTTC.

The chain combines TRBV21-1 with TRBJ1-3; the table's D call, TRBD1, was not checked against the DNA. TRBV21-1 is a listed pseudogene. The CDR3 runs to 17 residues. CDR3 DNA sequence: TGTGCCAGCAGCAAAGCCCTTGTACAGGGTTCTGGAAACACCATATATTTT. It translates to CASSKALVQGSGNTIYF.

The chain links TRBV7-2 to TRBJ2-7; D is possibly TRBD2 (5 bases). The germline gives CDR1 SGHTA, CDR2 FQGNSA. V lost 5 bases and J lost 3, with 14 bases in between. The CDR3 totals 14 residues. CDR3 coding DNA: TGTGCCAGCAGCGTTGAGAGGGCCCTCTACGAGCAGTACTTC. Protein sequence: CASSVERALYEQYF.

The chain joins TRBV6-1 to TRBJ1-1; tentatively, D is TRBD1 (6 bases). This CDR3 has 15 amino acids. Per the germline V gene, CDR1 is MNHNS and CDR2 is SASEGT. Trimming left V 6 bases short and J 1 base short, with 15 bases between. CDR3 nucleotide sequence: TGTGCCAGCAGACCCGGGACATCCAAGAACACTGAAGCTTTCTTT. It encodes CASRPGTSKNTEAFF.

The V and J genes are TRBV29-1 and TRBJ1-2; 8 nucleotides match TRBD1. V was pared by 3 bases and J by 6 bases, with 0 bases of the junction left unmatched. The CDR3 length is 11 residues. Germline V CDR1 and CDR2: SQVTM, ANQGSEA. CDR3 sequence: CSVDRGHGYTF. The CDR3, as DNA: TGCAGCGTTGACAGGGGGCATGGCTACACCTTC.